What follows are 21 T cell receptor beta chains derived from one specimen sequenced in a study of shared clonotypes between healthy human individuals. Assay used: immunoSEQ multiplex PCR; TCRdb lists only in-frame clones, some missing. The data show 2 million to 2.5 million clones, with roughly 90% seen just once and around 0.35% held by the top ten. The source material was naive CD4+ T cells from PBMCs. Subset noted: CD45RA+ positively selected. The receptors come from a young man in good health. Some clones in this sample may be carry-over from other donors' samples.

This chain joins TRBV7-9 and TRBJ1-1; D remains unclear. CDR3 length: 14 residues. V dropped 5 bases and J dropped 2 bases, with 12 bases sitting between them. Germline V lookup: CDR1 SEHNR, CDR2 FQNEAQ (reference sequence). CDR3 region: CASSQKGLNTEAFF. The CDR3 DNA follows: TGTGCCAGCAGCCAAAAGGGCCTTAACACTGAAGCTTTCTTT.

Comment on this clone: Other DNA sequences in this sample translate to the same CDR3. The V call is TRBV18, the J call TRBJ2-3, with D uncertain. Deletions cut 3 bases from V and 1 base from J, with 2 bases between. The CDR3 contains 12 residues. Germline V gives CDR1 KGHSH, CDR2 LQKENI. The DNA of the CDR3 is TGTGCCAGCTCACCGCGCACAGATACGCAGTATTTT. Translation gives CASSPRTDTQYF.

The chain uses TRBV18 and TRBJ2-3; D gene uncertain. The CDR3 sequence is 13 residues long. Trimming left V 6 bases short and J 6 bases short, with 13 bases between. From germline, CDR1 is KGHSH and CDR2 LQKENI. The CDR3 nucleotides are TGTGCCAGCTCGCCCAGAAGAGTTGATACGCAGTATTTT. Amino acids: CASSPRRVDTQYF.

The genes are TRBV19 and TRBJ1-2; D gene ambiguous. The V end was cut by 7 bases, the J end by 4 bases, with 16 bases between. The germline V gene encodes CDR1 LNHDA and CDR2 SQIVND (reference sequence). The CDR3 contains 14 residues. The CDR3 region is CASNKPGASYGYTF. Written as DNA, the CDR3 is TGTGCCAGTAATAAACCGGGAGCTTCCTATGGCTACACCTTC.

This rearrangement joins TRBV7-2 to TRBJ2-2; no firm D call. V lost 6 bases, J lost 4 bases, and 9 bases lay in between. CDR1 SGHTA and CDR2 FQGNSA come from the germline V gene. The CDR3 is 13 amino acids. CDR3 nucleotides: TGTGCCAGCAGTCCCGATGCCACCGGGGAGCTGTTTTTT. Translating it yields CASSPDATGELFF.

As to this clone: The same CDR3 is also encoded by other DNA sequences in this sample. The CDR3 bases are TGTGCCAGCAGCCTTGGACTAGCATCCTACAATGAGCAGTTCTTC. Its translation: CASSLGLASYNEQFF. This chain uses TRBV7-3 with TRBJ2-1; 8 nucleotides agree with TRBD2. V was pared by 5 bases and J by 1 base, with 4 bases of the junction left unmatched. The CDR3 contains 15 residues. Germline V gives CDR1 SGHTA, CDR2 FQGTGA.

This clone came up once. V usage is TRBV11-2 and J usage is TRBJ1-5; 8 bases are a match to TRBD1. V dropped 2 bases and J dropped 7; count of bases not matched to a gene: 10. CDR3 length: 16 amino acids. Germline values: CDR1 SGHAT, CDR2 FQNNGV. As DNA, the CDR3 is TGTGCCAGCAGCTTAAGCGGACAGGGAGCTTCCCAGCCCCAGCATTTT. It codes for CASSLSGQGASQPQHF.

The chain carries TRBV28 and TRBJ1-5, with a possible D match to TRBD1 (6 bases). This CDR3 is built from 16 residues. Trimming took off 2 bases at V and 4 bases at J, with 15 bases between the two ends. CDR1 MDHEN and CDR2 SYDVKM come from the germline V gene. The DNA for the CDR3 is TGTGCCAGCAGTTTAACAGGGACGCGGGGGAATCAGCCCCAGCATTTT. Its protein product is CASSLTGTRGNQPQHF.

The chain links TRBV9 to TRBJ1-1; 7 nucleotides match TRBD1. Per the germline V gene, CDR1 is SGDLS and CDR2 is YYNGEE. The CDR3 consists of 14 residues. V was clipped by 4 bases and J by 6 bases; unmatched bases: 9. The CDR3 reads CASSPPTGIPEAFF. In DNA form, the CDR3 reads TGTGCCAGCAGCCCACCGACAGGGATACCTGAAGCTTTCTTT.

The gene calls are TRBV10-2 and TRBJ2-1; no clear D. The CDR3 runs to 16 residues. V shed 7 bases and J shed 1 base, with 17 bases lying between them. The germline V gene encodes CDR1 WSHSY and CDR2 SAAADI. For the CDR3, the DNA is TGCGCCAGCACCACCCGACCCGAGCTATCCTACAATGAGCAGTTCTTC. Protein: CASTTRPELSYNEQFF.

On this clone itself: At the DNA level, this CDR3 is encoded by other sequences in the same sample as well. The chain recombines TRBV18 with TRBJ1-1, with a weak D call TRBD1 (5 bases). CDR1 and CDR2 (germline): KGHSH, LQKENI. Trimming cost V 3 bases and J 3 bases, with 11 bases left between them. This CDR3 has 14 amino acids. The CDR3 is CASSPSGGDTEAFF. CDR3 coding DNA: TGTGCCAGCTCACCGTCGGGAGGGGACACTGAAGCTTTCTTT.

CDR3 bases: TGTGCCAGCAGAGGAACCCTTAAAGCGGGTACAGATACGCAGTATTTT. Encoded protein: CASRGTLKAGTDTQYF. The chain uses TRBV28 and TRBJ2-3, with a possible D match to TRBD2 (6 bases). The CDR3 has 16 amino acids. The V and J ends lost 6 bases and 3 bases respectively, with 19 bases between them. Germline V gene sequence: CDR1 MDHEN, CDR2 SYDVKM.

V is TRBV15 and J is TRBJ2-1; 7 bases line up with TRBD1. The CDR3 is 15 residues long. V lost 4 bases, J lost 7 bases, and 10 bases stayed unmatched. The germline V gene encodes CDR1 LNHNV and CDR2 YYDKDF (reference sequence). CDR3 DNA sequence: TGTGCCACCAGCAAGGGGACAGTGCTGTTAAATGAGCAGTTCTTC. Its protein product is CATSKGTVLLNEQFF.

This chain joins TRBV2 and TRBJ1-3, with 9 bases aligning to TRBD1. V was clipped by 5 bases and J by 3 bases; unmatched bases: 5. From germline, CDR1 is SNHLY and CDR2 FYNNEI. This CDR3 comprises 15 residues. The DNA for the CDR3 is TGTGCCAGCAGTTCACAGGGGGCGAATGGAAACACCATATATTTT. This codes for CASSSQGANGNTIYF.

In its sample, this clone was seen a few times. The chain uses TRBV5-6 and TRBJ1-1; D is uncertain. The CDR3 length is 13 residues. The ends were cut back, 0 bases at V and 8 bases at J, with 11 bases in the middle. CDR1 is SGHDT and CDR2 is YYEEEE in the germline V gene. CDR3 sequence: CASSLAFGEEAFF. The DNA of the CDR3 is TGTGCCAGCAGCTTGGCTTTTGGGGAGGAAGCTTTCTTT.

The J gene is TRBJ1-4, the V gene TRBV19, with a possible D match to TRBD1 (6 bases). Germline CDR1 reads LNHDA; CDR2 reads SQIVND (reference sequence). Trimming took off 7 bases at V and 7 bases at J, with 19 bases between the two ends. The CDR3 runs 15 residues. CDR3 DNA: TGTGCCAGTAACCCCAGGGGAGGAATTCGTGAAAAACTGTTTTTT. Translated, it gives CASNPRGGIREKLFF.

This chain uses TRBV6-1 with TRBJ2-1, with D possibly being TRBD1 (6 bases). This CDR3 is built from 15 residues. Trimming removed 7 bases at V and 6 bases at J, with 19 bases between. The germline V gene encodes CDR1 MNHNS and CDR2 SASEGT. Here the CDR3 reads CASKLQGYVSNEQFF. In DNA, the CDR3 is TGTGCCAGCAAGCTACAGGGATACGTTAGCAATGAGCAGTTCTTC.

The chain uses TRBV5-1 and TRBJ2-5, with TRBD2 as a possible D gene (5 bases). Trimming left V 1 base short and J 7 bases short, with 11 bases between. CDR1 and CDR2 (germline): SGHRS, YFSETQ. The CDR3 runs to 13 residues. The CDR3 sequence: CASSLLGSGTQYF. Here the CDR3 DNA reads TGCGCCAGCAGCTTGCTTGGGAGTGGGACCCAGTACTTC.

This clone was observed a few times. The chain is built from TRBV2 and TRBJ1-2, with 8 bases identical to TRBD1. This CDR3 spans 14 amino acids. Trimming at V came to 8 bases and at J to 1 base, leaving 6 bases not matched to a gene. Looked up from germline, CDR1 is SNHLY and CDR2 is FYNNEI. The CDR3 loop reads CASVGDRINYGYTF. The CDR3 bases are TGTGCCAGCGTTGGGGACAGGATTAACTATGGCTACACCTTC.

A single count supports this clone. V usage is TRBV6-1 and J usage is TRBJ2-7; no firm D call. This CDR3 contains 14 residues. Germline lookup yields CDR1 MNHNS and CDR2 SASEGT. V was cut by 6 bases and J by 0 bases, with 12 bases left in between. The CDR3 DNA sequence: TGTGCCAGCAGATTGACGGTGAGCTCCTACGAGCAGTACTTC. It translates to CASRLTVSSYEQYF.

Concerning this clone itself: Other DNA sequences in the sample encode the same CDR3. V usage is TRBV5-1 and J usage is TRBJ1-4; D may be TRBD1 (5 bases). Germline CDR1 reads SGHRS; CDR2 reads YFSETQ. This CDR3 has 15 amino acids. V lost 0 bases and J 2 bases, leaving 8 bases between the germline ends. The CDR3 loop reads CASSLVGATNEKLFF. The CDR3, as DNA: TGCGCCAGCAGCTTGGTAGGGGCCACTAATGAAAAACTGTTTTTT.